This passage covers 32 T cell receptor beta chains from one sample sequenced in a study of blood T cell repertoires in COVID-19. The table came from immunoSEQ multiplex PCR; TCRdb's copy has only in-frame clones and leaves some out. This table holds over 250,000 clones, about 89% found once. Sequencing was done on a sample of peripheral blood. The receptors derive from a woman in her thirties or forties who had recovered from COVID-19.

This chain links TRBV4-3 with TRBJ1-3; tentatively, D is TRBD1 (5 bases). Germline CDR1 is LGHNA and CDR2 is YSLEER. CDR3 length equals 14 residues. With 0 bases removed from V and 2 bases from J, the gap between germline ends came to 5 bases. The CDR3 coding sequence is TGCGCCAGCAGCCAAGACAGGGCTGGAAACACCATATATTTT. Translating gives CASSQDRAGNTIYF.

The V call is TRBV3-1 (or the pseudogene TRBV3-2), the J call TRBJ1-6; D gene unclear. CDR1 is LGHDT and CDR2 is YNNKEL in the germline V gene (reference sequence). Trimming stripped 1 base from V and 10 bases from J, with 8 bases between. The CDR3 loop spans 13 amino acids. The CDR3 coding sequence is TGTGCCAGCAGCCAAGTGAGGGAATCACCCCTCCACTTT. Amino acid sequence: CASSQVRESPLHF.

The V call is TRBV18, the J call TRBJ1-6, with D tentatively TRBD1 (6 bases). Germline CDR1 is KGHSH and CDR2 is LQKENI. This CDR3 has 17 residues. V gave up 3 bases and J gave up 7 bases, with 19 bases separating them. CDR3: CASSPTGQLAGNSPLHF. The CDR3 DNA is TGTGCCAGCTCACCGACTGGACAGTTAGCGGGGAATTCACCCCTCCACTTT.

This clone has only a few counts. The chain carries TRBV3-1 (or the pseudogene TRBV3-2) and TRBJ2-3; TRBD2 agrees at 11 bases. There are 17 residues in the CDR3. Germline lookup yields CDR1 LGHDT and CDR2 YNNKEL (reference sequence). V shed 4 bases, J shed 2 bases, and the junction held 8 bases outside the gene matches. In nucleotides, the CDR3 is TGTGCCAGCAGCCGACGGGGTAGCGGGGGGGCCACAGATACGCAGTATTTT. Protein: CASSRRGSGGATDTQYF.

This sequence joins TRBV19 and TRBJ2-2, with 11 nucleotides matching TRBD1. The J segment lost 4 bases and the V segment lost 4 bases, leaving 2 bases of the junction unmatched. The CDR3 extends over 15 amino acids. Per the germline V gene, CDR1 is LNHDA and CDR2 is SQIVND (reference sequence). The CDR3 bases are TGTGCCAGTAGTAGCGGGACAGGGGGCACCGGGGAGCTGTTTTTT. Encoded protein: CASSSGTGGTGELFF.

The chain carries TRBV4-1 and TRBJ1-2; maybe TRBD1 (5 bases). Germline CDR1 and CDR2: MGHRA and YSYEKL. This CDR3 has 15 residues. Trimming pared 4 bases from V and 4 bases from J, leaving 16 bases between. The CDR3 protein is CASSPFSREAYGYTF. Written as DNA, the CDR3 is TGCGCCAGCAGCCCATTTAGCAGGGAGGCCTATGGCTACACCTTC.

V and J are TRBV3-1 (or the pseudogene TRBV3-2) and TRBJ1-2; D might be TRBD1 (5 bases). V lost 4 bases to trimming and J lost 6 bases, with 18 bases between them. This CDR3 has 15 amino acids. Germline CDR1 is LGHDT and CDR2 is YNNKEL (reference sequence). Written as DNA, the CDR3 is TGTGCCAGCAGCCTCTTCGGCCCGGCGGGGGATGGCTACACCTTC. Residues: CASSLFGPAGDGYTF.

V usage is TRBV5-4 and J usage is TRBJ1-2; D perhaps matches TRBD1 (6 bases). V was trimmed by 1 base and J by 3 bases, leaving 13 bases between them. The CDR3 covers 15 residues. Per the germline V gene, CDR1 is SGHNT and CDR2 is YYREEE (reference sequence). The CDR3 sequence is CASSLPQGIDYGYTF. The CDR3 DNA is TGTGCCAGCAGCTTGCCGCAGGGGATCGACTATGGCTACACCTTC.

The chain carries TRBV4-1 and TRBJ1-2; D may be TRBD1 (6 bases). The germline CDR1 and CDR2 sequences are MGHRA and YSYEKL. CDR3 length equals 17 residues. The V gene lost 0 bases and the J gene lost 4 bases, with 18 bases spanning the gap. The CDR3 DNA sequence: TGCGCCAGCAGCCAAGAAGGTTCCGGCAGGGGCATCTATGGCTACACCTTC. Translating it yields CASSQEGSGRGIYGYTF.

The chain recombines TRBV5-4 with TRBJ1-2, with 9 bases aligning to TRBD1. The germline V gene encodes CDR1 SGHNT and CDR2 YYREEE (reference sequence). The CDR3 runs to 13 residues. V dropped 4 bases and J dropped 3; count of bases not matched to a gene: 1. The CDR3: CASSDRGDYGYTF. Here the CDR3 DNA reads TGTGCCAGCAGCGACAGGGGGGACTATGGCTACACCTTC.

Written as DNA, the CDR3 is TGTGCCTGCCAAACAGGGTCTATCCGTGGGAGTGAGCAGTTCTTC. It translates to CACQTGSIRGSEQFF. V and J are TRBV30 and TRBJ2-1; D possibly corresponds to TRBD1 (6 bases). CDR1 is GTSNPN and CDR2 is SVGIG in the germline V gene (reference sequence). The CDR3 spans 15 residues. V lost 6 bases and J 9 bases, leaving 24 bases between the germline ends.

The sample holds one count of this clone. The V gene is TRBV2, the J gene TRBJ2-1; 9 nucleotides match TRBD2. Losses at the gene ends were 7 bases for V and 4 bases for J; bases not matched to a gene: 11. CDR1 and CDR2 (germline): SNHLY, FYNNEI. This CDR3 is 16 amino acids long. CDR3 sequence (DNA): TGTGCCAGCATTACCCGGAGGCTAGCGGGGTACAATGAGCAGTTCTTC. Translation gives CASITRRLAGYNEQFF. The full variable domain, rest sourced from reference TRBV2 and TRBJ2-1, is EPEVTQTPSHQVTQMGQEVILRCVPISNHLYFYWYRQILGQKVEFLVSFYNNEISEKSEIFDDQFSVERPDGSNFTLKIRSTKLEDSAMYFCASITRRLAGYNEQFFGPGTRLTVL.

The chain employs TRBV19 and TRBJ2-2; the D is unclear. CDR3 length equals 14 residues. Germline assignment: CDR1 LNHDA and CDR2 SQIVND (reference sequence). V shed 7 bases and J shed 1 base, with 10 bases lying between them. Written as DNA, the CDR3 is TGTGCCAGTACGCGTCTTCGGAACACCGGGGAGCTGTTTTTT. This encodes CASTRLRNTGELFF.

This chain joins TRBV5-1 and TRBJ2-5, with 11 bases aligning to TRBD2. The CDR3 runs 15 residues. Germline assignment: CDR1 SGHRS and CDR2 YFSETQ. V shed 0 bases and J 6 bases; nucleotides not matched to a gene: 4. The CDR3 region is CASSLGLAGGKTQYF. The CDR3 region has the DNA TGCGCCAGCAGCTTGGGGCTAGCGGGGGGTAAGACCCAGTACTTC.

The V gene is TRBV7-5, the J gene TRBJ2-5; the table gives TRBD1 as D, unverified against the DNA. TRBV7-5 is a pseudogene segment. The CDR3 consists of 13 residues. The CDR3 is CARSLRDRGTQDF. The CDR3 DNA is TGTGCCAGAAGCTTACGAGACAGGGGCACCCAGGACTTC.

The V and J genes are TRBV19 and TRBJ1-1; the match to TRBD1 covers 10 bases. The CDR3 consists of 17 residues. V shed 5 bases, J shed 0 bases, and the junction held 9 bases outside the gene matches. Per germline, CDR1 LNHDA and CDR2 SQIVND (reference sequence). CDR3 region: CASSPRQGASMNTEAFF. The CDR3 bases are TGTGCCAGTAGTCCTCGACAGGGGGCCTCGATGAACACTGAAGCTTTCTTT. The entire variable domain, with the rest obtained from reference TRBV19 and TRBJ1-1, is as follows: DGGITQSPKYLFRKEGQNVTLSCEQNLNHDAMYWYRQDPGQGLRLIYYSQIVNDFQKGDIAEGYSVSREKKESFPLTVTSAQKNPTAFYLCASSPRQGASMNTEAFFGQGTRLTVV.

This chain connects TRBV9 to TRBJ1-2; D not certain. The CDR3 is 13 residues long. Trimming left V 1 base short and J 2 bases short, with 6 bases between. The germline gives CDR1 SGDLS, CDR2 YYNGEE. The CDR3 is CASSVSPNYGYTF. Written as DNA, the CDR3 is TGTGCCAGCAGCGTATCTCCGAACTATGGCTACACCTTC. The full variable domain, its missing parts supplied by reference TRBV9 and TRBJ1-2, is DSGVTQTPKHLITATGQRVTLRCSPRSGDLSVYWYQQSLDQGLQFLIQYYNGEERAKGNILERFSAQQFPDLHSELNLSSLELGDSALYFCASSVSPNYGYTFGSGTRLTVV.

V usage is TRBV6-5 and J usage is TRBJ2-7; D possibly corresponds to TRBD1 (6 bases). CDR1 MNHEY and CDR2 SVGAGI come from the germline V gene. This CDR3 region has 13 residues. The V end lost 2 bases, the J end lost 5 bases, and 10 bases lay between the germline ends. The CDR3 sequence: CASSYNRDHEQYF. CDR3 coding DNA: TGTGCCAGCAGTTACAACAGGGACCACGAGCAGTACTTC.

J is TRBJ2-7 and V is TRBV27; 10 bases align to TRBD1. The CDR3 totals 14 residues. From germline, CDR1 is MNHEY and CDR2 SMNVEV (reference sequence). The ends lost 8 bases at V and 3 bases at J; junction bases unmatched: 7. CDR3 loop: CASSRDRGIYEQYF. The CDR3 DNA reads as TGTGCCAGCTCCCGGGACAGGGGCATCTACGAGCAGTACTTC.

The chain joins TRBV27 to TRBJ2-7, with 11 bases identical to TRBD2. V dropped 2 bases and J dropped 5; count of bases not matched to a gene: 14. The CDR3 is made up of 18 amino acids. Germline CDR1 MNHEY, CDR2 SMNVEV (reference sequence). CDR3 DNA sequence: TGTGCCAGCAGTTTACGCCCTTTTACTAGCGGGGGAGGCCACGAGCAGTACTTC. Protein sequence: CASSLRPFTSGGGHEQYF.

This clone was detected only a few times. The chain combines TRBV2 with TRBJ1-3; D gene unclear. Per the germline V gene, CDR1 is SNHLY and CDR2 is FYNNEI. The CDR3 is 16 residues long. V shed 4 bases and J shed 1 base, with 14 bases lying between them. This CDR3 reads CASSVESPKSGNTIYF. The DNA of the CDR3 is TGTGCCAGCAGTGTAGAATCCCCCAAATCTGGAAACACCATATATTTT.

This sequence joins TRBV6-4 and TRBJ2-1; 8 bases match TRBD2. This CDR3 contains 17 residues. CDR1 is MRHNA and CDR2 is SNTAGT in the germline V gene. J gave up 9 bases and V 6 bases, and 19 bases lay outside the gene matches. CDR3 sequence reads: CASSPGLYQRGPGEQFF. Here the CDR3 DNA reads TGTGCCAGCAGCCCAGGACTATACCAGCGGGGGCCGGGTGAGCAGTTCTTC.

This chain uses TRBV19 with TRBJ1-6; the match to TRBD1 covers 7 bases. The CDR3 loop spans 14 amino acids. Germline loops: CDR1 LNHDA, CDR2 SQIVND (reference sequence). Losses at the gene ends were 7 bases for V and 9 bases for J; bases not matched to a gene: 9. CDR3 bases: TGTGCCAGTACCTCGGACAGGCGCGGTTCACCCCTCCACTTT. Its protein product is CASTSDRRGSPLHF.

The chain uses TRBV19 and TRBJ1-5, with D tentatively TRBD1 (5 bases). V lost 5 bases, J lost 0 bases, and 11 bases lay in between. CDR1 and CDR2 (germline): LNHDA, SQIVND (reference sequence). CDR3 length: 15 residues. The CDR3 coding sequence is TGTGCCAGTAGTTCCCAGGGATATAGCAATCAGCCCCAGCATTTT. Translation: CASSSQGYSNQPQHF.

About this clone itself: It may be a read error: a sequence one base away is much more abundant. The CDR3 sequence is CASSPLGGELFF. In DNA form, the CDR3 reads TGTGCCAGCAGCCCCCTCGGCGGGGAGCTGTTTTTT. The gene calls are TRBV3-1 (or the pseudogene TRBV3-2) and TRBJ2-2; D is unclear. The CDR3 length is 12 residues. Per the germline V gene, CDR1 is LGHDT and CDR2 is YNNKEL (reference sequence). Trimming shortened V by 4 bases and J by 7 bases, and 7 bases separated the two germline ends.

The V gene is TRBV6-2 or TRBV6-3, the J gene TRBJ2-3; TRBD1 matches at 8 bases. Germline CDR1 and CDR2: MNHEY and SVGEGT. Trimming took 2 bases from V and 8 from J; bases not matched to a gene: 12. The CDR3 spans 16 residues. The CDR3 loop reads CASSYPRKTGAGTQYF. The DNA for the CDR3 is TGTGCCAGCAGTTACCCCCGCAAGACAGGGGCAGGTACGCAGTATTTT.

The CDR3 nucleotides are TGTGCCAGCAGCGATGAGGACAGGGGCCTCTACAATGAGCAGTTCTTC. Translated, it gives CASSDEDRGLYNEQFF. The genes are TRBV5-8 and TRBJ2-1; 9 bases match TRBD1. This CDR3 is built from 16 residues. The trim removed 4 bases at V and 3 bases at J, leaving 8 bases unmatched. CDR1 SGHTS and CDR2 YDEGEE come from the germline V gene.

The chain has TRBV2 and TRBJ1-6, with D perhaps matching TRBD1 (6 bases). The CDR3 is 13 residues long. The V gene's germline CDR1 is SNHLY and CDR2 FYNNEI. Deletions cut 6 bases from V and 11 bases from J, with 14 bases between. The CDR3 DNA reads as TGTGCCAGCAGCTCACAGGGAACTCCACCCCTCCACTTT. As protein: CASSSQGTPPLHF.

This sequence joins TRBV3-1 (or the pseudogene TRBV3-2) and TRBJ2-7; tentatively, D is TRBD1 (7 bases). The CDR3 covers 14 residues. In germline, CDR1 is LGHDT, CDR2 YNNKEL (reference sequence). V was clipped by 4 bases and J by 0 bases, with 10 bases between them. The CDR3 sequence is CASSRGDSSYEQYF. The CDR3 DNA sequence: TGTGCCAGCAGCCGCGGGGACAGCTCCTACGAGCAGTACTTC.

As DNA, the CDR3 is TGCGCCAGCAGCTCGACGTACGAGGCGAAGGGCTACACCTTC. This translates into CASSSTYEAKGYTF. V is TRBV5-1 and J is TRBJ1-2, with D uncertain. Trimming pared 3 bases from V and 8 bases from J, leaving 17 bases between. The CDR3 has 14 residues. Germline-derived CDR1 and CDR2 are SGHRS and YFSETQ.

The V gene is TRBV30, the J gene TRBJ1-6, with D perhaps TRBD1 (6 bases). V was trimmed by 2 bases and J by 9 bases, leaving 11 bases between them. Looked up from germline, CDR1 is GTSNPN and CDR2 is SVGIG (reference sequence). This CDR3 spans 13 amino acids. CDR3 residues: CAWSLGQSSPLHF. CDR3 nucleotides: TGTGCCTGGAGTCTTGGACAGTCTTCACCCCTCCACTTT.

The V and J genes are TRBV7-3 and TRBJ2-3; 7 bases are shared with TRBD1. CDR3 length equals 20 residues. Germline V gives CDR1 SGHTA, CDR2 FQGTGA. V was clipped by 2 bases and J by 2 bases; unmatched bases: 19. This CDR3 is CASSLLGIWPTGRNTDTQYF. DNA for the CDR3: TGTGCCAGCAGCTTATTAGGGATTTGGCCGACAGGGCGAAACACAGATACGCAGTATTTT.